Below are 3 T cell receptor beta chains sequenced from a single sample in a study of a mutant IDH1 vaccine in newly diagnosed glioma (dated by TCRdb to the early 2020s). The time point label here, explained by the study, means: week 47, end of study. Each vaccine dose was 300 ug of a 20-mer mutant IDH1 peptide in Montanide, given subcutaneously with topical imiquimod. No cognate antigen is known for these TCRs. Preparation of the library involved the immunoSEQ multiplex PCR assay. Here the immuneACCESS table is served through TCRdb, limited to in-frame sequences with V and J called. Missing clones are a known gap in these copies; in checked studies unresolved V genes cover under half, and the rest lacks a known reason. The sample data list 40,000 to 45,000 clones, and 70% to 85% of these were observed just once. The top ten constitute around 20% of the sample. The sample here was PBMCs, taken from a glioma patient whose treatment included an IDH1 peptide vaccine. Receptors were obtained from a man between 18 and 35 years old with glioma. Some clones in this sample may be carry-over from other donors' samples.

The genes are TRBV5-1 and TRBJ2-7, with 9 bases fitting TRBD1. The V and J ends lost 2 bases and 2 bases, in that order; junction bases with no gene match: 2. Germline-derived CDR1 and CDR2 are SGHRS and YFSETQ. The CDR3 is 14 amino acids. This CDR3 is CASSFRTGAYEQYF. The CDR3 coding sequence is TGCGCCAGCAGCTTCCGGACAGGGGCCTACGAGCAGTACTTC.

This chain uses TRBV11-2 with TRBJ2-5, with D possibly matching TRBD2 (5 bases). V was trimmed by 5 bases and J by 4 bases, leaving 20 bases between them. The germline V gene encodes CDR1 SGHAT and CDR2 FQNNGV. The CDR3 runs to 16 residues. The CDR3 protein is CASSRTLGEAPETQYF. The DNA for the CDR3 is TGTGCCAGCAGCCGAACGTTGGGAGAGGCCCCAGAGACCCAGTACTTC.

The chain joins TRBV7-3 to TRBJ2-7, with 7 bases lining up with TRBD1. The CDR3 contains 15 residues. The V gene end was trimmed by 2 bases and the J gene end by 1 base; junction bases not matched to a gene: 5. Germline V lookup: CDR1 SGHTA, CDR2 FQGTGA. The CDR3 is CASSLWSGGSYEQYF. DNA of the CDR3: TGTGCCAGCAGCTTATGGTCAGGGGGTTCCTACGAGCAGTACTTC. Complete variable domain (other parts from reference TRBV7-3 and TRBJ2-7): GAGVSQTPSNKVTEKGKYVELRCDPISGHTALYWYRQSLGQGPEFLIYFQGTGAADDSGLPNDRFFAVRPEGSVSTLKIQRTERGDSAVYLCASSLWSGGSYEQYFGPGTRLTVT.